The 5 T cell receptor beta chains given below trace back to one sample, sequenced in a study of blood T cell repertoires in COVID-19. The assay was immunoSEQ multiplex PCR, and TCRdb's table has in-frame clones only and misses some. The sample records about 210,000 clones, 92% being singletons. Sequences were obtained from peripheral blood. The receptors here all came from a man aged 25-45 years with acute or convalescent COVID-19.

The chain joins TRBV6-5 to TRBJ1-1; 8 bases agree with TRBD1. This CDR3 region has 12 residues. From germline, CDR1 is MNHEY and CDR2 SVGAGI. Losses at the gene ends were 6 bases for V and 11 bases for J; bases not matched to a gene: 8. The CDR3 spells CASSTDRAAAFF. The CDR3 DNA is TGTGCCAGCAGCACGGACAGGGCGGCGGCTTTCTTT.

This clone showed up just a few times. J is TRBJ1-1 and V is TRBV7-8; 8 bases align to TRBD1. Germline CDR1 SGHVS, CDR2 FQNEAQ. Germline trimming cut 1 base from V and 5 bases from J; bases unmatched to any gene: 6. The CDR3 contains 15 residues. The CDR3 nucleotides read TGTGCCAGCAGCTTAGGGACAGGGCCGGGGACTGAAGCTTTCTTT. Its translation is CASSLGTGPGTEAFF.

A single count supports this clone. J is TRBJ1-1 and V is TRBV27, with a weak D call TRBD1 (5 bases). The CDR3 has 11 residues. Trimming shortened V by 8 bases and J by 5 bases, and 9 bases separated the two germline ends. Germline V gene lookup returns CDR1 MNHEY and CDR2 SMNVEV (reference sequence). CDR3 in amino acids: CASGEGTEAFF. The CDR3, as DNA: TGTGCCAGCGGGGAGGGGACTGAAGCTTTCTTT.

The chain uses TRBV9 and TRBJ2-5; 16 nucleotides match TRBD2. The CDR3 runs to 17 residues. With V trimmed by 2 bases and J by 4 bases, 5 bases remained unmatched. Germline-derived CDR1 and CDR2 are SGDLS and YYNGEE. CDR3 amino acids: CASSVGTSGGVVETQYF. The DNA of the CDR3 is TGTGCCAGCAGCGTCGGGACTAGCGGGGGGGTGGTAGAGACCCAGTACTTC.

V gene TRBV6-5 combines with J gene TRBJ2-3; D is ambiguous. In germline, CDR1 is MNHEY, CDR2 SVGAGI. V lost 7 bases and J lost 4, with 15 bases in between. This CDR3 is built from 14 residues. The CDR3 spells CASNRGATSDTQYF. The CDR3 nucleotides are TGTGCCAGCAACCGCGGTGCTACCTCAGATACGCAGTATTTT.